This TCR beta chain was identified in a study of blood T cells in healthy people across ages. The authors ran a second PCR of about 6 to 12 cycles using a sample-barcoded 5' primer and a J-beta primer mix. TCRdb re-analysed the 5' RACE reads in MiXCR, keeping a single row per CDR3 protein. The data show 1.5 million to 2 million distinct CDR3 sequences, 49% seen once. This clonotype was found a few times. V shed 1 base and J shed 4 bases, with 14 bases lying between them. CDR1 SEHNR and CDR2 FQNEAQ come from the germline V gene (reference sequence). This CDR3 has 16 amino acids. The TCR was taken from a woman aged 40 to 49 in good health. Sequencing was performed on blood. The chain couples TRBV7-9 to TRBJ2-1, with D perhaps matching TRBD1 (7 bases). In DNA form, the CDR3 reads TGTGCCAGCAGCTTAGATCGGGGGACAGTATACAATGAGCAGTTCTTC. This gives the protein CASSLDRGTVYNEQFF.